This T cell receptor beta chain was found in a study of cytomegalovirus exposure and HLA in healthy donors. For the study at large: Earlier work reported approximately 110 million unique TCR beta sequences from about 180 million T cells. About 85 million unique TCR sequences came from HLA-typed donors in an early release.

V dropped 1 base and J dropped 5; count of bases not matched to a gene: 4. This CDR3 is built from 15 residues. Germline V CDR1 and CDR2: SGHAT, FQNNGV. About this clone itself: Its antigen is as yet unknown.

PCR employed 60 Vbeta and 13 Jbeta primers. The repertoire was sequenced with immunoSEQ multiplex PCR; TCRdb's copy has only in-frame clones and lacks some. This table lists around 120,000 clones. Study findings and constraints: It was assumed in the presence/absence analyses that sequencing depth was roughly uniform across donors. A link between a missense DCLRE1C variant and TCR beta V- and J-gene trimming emerged from a later analysis.

This clonotype was obtained from a man aged 18 to 35 in good health and CMV-seronegative. Input material: PBMCs. This chain uses TRBV11-2 with TRBJ2-5; 10 bases line up with TRBD2. This CDR3 is CASSLVSSGGETQYF. CDR3 sequence (DNA): TGTGCCAGCAGCTTAGTGTCTAGCGGGGGCGAGACCCAGTACTTC.